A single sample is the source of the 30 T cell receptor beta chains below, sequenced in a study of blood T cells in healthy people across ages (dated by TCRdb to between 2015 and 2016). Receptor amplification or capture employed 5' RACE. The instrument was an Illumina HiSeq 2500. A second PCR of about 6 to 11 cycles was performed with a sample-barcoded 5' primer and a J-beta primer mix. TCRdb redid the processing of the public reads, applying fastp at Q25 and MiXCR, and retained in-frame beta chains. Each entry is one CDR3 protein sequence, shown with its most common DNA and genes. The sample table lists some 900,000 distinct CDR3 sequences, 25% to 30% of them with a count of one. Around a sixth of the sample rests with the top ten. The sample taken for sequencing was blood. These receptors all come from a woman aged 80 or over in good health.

CDR3 sequence: CASSSVVVVGEQYF. CDR3 bases: TGTGCCAGCAGCTCCGTCGTCGTAGTGGGTGAGCAGTACTTC. The chain couples TRBV7-2 to TRBJ2-5, with D hard to call. The CDR3 consists of 14 residues. The V and J ends lost 4 bases and 11 bases respectively, with 20 bases between them. CDR1 SGHTA and CDR2 FQGNSA come from the germline V gene.

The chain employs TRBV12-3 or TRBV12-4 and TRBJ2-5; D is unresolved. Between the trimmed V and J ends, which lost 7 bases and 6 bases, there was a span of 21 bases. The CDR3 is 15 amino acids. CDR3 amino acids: CASTFHGQMGKTQYF. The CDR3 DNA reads TGTGCCAGCACTTTCCATGGGCAGATGGGAAAGACCCAGTACTTC.

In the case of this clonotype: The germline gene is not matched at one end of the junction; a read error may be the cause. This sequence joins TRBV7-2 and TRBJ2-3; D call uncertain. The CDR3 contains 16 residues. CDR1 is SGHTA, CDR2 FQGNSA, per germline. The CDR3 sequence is CASSSAPSVSTDTQYF. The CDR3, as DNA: TGCGCCAGCAGCTCTGCACCCTCAGTTAGCACAGATACGCAGTATTTT.

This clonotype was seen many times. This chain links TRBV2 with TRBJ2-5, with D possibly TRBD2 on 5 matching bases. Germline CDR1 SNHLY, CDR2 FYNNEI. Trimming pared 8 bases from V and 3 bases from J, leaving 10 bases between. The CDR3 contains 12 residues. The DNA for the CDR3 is TGTGCCAGCGCCCGGGAAAAAGAGACCCAGTACTTC. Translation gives CASAREKETQYF.

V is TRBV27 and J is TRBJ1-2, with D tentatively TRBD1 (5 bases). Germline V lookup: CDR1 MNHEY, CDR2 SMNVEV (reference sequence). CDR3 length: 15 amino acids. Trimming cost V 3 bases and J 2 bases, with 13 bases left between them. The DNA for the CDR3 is TGTGCCAGCAGTTTGGTCGGGAAGGGGAACTATGGCTACACCTTC. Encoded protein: CASSLVGKGNYGYTF.

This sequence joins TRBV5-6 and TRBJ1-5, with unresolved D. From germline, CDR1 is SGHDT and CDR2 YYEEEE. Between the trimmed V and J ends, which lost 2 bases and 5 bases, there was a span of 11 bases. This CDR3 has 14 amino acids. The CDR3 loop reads CASSFWAADQPQHF. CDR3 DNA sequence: TGTGCCAGCAGCTTCTGGGCAGCCGATCAGCCCCAGCATTTT.

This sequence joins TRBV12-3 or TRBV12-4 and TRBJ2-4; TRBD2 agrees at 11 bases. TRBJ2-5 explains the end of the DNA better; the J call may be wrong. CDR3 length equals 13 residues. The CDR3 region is CASSVSGGGTQYF. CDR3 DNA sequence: TGTGCCAGCAGTGTTAGCGGGGGGGGGACCCAGTACTTC.

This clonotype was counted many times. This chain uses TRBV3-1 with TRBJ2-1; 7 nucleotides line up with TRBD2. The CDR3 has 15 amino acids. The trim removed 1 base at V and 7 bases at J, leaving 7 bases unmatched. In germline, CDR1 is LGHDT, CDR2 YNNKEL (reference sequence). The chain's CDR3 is CASSQGPSAGNEQFF. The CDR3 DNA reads TGTGCCAGCAGCCAAGGCCCGTCAGCGGGGAATGAGCAGTTCTTC.

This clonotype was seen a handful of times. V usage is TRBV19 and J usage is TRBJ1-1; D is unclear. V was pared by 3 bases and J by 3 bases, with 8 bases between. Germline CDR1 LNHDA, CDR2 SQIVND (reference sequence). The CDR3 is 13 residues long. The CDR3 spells CASSIKGDTEAFF. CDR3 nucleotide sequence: TGTGCCAGTAGTATCAAGGGTGACACTGAAGCTTTCTTT.

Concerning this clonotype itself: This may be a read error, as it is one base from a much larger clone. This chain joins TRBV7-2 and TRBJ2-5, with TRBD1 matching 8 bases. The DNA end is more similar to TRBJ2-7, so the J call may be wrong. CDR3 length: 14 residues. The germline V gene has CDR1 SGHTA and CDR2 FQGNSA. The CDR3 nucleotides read TGTGCCAGCAGCGTGGACAGGGTCCCGTACGAGCAGTACTTC. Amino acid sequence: CASSVDRVPYEQYF.

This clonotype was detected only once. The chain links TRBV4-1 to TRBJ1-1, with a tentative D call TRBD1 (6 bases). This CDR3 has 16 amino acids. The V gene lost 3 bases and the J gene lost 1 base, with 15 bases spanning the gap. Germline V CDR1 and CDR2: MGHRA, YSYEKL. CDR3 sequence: CASSQTPGGENTEAFF. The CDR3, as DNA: TGCGCCAGCAGCCAGACCCCCGGGGGCGAGAACACTGAAGCTTTCTTT.

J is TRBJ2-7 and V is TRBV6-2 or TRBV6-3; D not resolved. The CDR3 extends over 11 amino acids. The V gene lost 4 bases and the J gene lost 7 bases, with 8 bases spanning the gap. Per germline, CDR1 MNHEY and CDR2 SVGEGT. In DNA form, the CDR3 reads TGTGCCAGCAGTTCTTATAGTGAGCAGTACTTC. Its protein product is CASSSYSEQYF.

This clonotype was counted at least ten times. CDR3 sequence reads: CASSLGLSNSPLHF. CDR3 DNA: TGTGCCAGCAGTTTGGGTTTGTCCAATTCACCCCTCCACTTT. V gene TRBV27 combines with J gene TRBJ1-6; the D is unclear. CDR1 is MNHEY and CDR2 is SMNVEV in the germline V gene (reference sequence). This CDR3 comprises 14 residues. The V end lost 3 bases, the J end lost 7 bases, and 10 bases lay between the germline ends.

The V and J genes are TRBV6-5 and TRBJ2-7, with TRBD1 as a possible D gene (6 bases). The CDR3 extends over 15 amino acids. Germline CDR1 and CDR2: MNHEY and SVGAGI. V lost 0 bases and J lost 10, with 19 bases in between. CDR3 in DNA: TGTGCCAGCAGTTACTCGGGGGCTGGGATAGAGGCCCAGTACTTC. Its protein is CASSYSGAGIEAQYF.

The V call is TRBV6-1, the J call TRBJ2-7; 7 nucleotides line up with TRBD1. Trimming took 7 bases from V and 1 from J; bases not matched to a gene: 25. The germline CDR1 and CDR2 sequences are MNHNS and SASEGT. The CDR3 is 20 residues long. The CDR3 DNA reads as TGTGCCAGCACCTACAGGGACAAAGAGACAGGGCGTAAAGATTCCTACGAGCAGTACTTC. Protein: CASTYRDKETGRKDSYEQYF.

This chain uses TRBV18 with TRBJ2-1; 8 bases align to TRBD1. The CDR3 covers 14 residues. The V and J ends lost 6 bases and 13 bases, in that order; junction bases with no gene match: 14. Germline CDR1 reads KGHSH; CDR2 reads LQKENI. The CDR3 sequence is CASSPAGGGETQFF. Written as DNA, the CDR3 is TGTGCCAGCTCCCCCGCAGGGGGCGGCGAGACCCAGTTCTTC.

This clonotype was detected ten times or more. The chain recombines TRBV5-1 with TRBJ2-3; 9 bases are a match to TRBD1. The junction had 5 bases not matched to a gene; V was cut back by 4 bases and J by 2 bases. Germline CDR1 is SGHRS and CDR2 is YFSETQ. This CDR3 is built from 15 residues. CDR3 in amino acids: CASSAGQGHTDTQYF. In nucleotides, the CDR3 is TGCGCCAGCAGCGCGGGACAGGGTCACACAGATACGCAGTATTTT.

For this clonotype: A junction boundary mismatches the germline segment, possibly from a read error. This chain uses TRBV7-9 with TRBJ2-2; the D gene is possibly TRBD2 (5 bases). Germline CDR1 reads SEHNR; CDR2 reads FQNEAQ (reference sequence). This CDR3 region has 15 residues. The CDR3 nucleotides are TGTGCCAGCAGCTTAGTACGAGCGAACACCGGGGAGCTGGTTTTT. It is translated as CASSLVRANTGELVF.

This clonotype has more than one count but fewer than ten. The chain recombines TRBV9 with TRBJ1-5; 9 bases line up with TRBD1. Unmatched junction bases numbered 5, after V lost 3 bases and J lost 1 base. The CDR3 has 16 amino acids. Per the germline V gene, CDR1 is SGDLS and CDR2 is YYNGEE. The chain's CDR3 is CASSAGTGISNQPQHF. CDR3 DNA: TGTGCCAGCAGCGCCGGGACAGGGATCAGCAATCAGCCCCAGCATTTT.

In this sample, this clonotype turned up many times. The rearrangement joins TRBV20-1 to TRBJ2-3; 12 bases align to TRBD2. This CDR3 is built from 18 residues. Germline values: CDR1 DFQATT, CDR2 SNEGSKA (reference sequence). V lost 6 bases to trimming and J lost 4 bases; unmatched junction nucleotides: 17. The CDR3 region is CSAPDRKTSGGRPDTQYF. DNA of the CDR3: TGCAGTGCCCCGGACAGGAAGACTAGCGGGGGTCGCCCAGATACGCAGTATTTT.

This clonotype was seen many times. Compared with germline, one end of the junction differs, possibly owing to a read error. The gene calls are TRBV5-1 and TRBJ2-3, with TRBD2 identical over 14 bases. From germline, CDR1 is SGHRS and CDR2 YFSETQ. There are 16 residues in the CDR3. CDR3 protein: CASSPGLAGGTDTQYF. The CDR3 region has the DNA TGTGCCAGCAGCCCGGGACTAGCGGGGGGCACAGATACGCAGTATTTT.

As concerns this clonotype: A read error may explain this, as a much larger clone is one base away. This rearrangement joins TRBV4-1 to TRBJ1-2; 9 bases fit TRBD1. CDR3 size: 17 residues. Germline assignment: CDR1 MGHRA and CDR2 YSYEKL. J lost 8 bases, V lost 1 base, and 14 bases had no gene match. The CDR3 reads CASSQGGVLQGARGYTF. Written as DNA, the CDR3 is TGCGCCAGCAGCCAAGGAGGGGTCTTACAGGGGGCGCGAGGCTACACCTTC.

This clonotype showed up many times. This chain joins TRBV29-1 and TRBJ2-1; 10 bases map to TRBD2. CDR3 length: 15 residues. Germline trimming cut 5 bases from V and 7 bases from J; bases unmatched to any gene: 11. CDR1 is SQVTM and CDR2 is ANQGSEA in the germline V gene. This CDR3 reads CSVTPLAGRGNEQFF. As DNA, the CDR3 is TGCAGCGTTACTCCACTAGCGGGGAGGGGAAATGAGCAGTTCTTC.

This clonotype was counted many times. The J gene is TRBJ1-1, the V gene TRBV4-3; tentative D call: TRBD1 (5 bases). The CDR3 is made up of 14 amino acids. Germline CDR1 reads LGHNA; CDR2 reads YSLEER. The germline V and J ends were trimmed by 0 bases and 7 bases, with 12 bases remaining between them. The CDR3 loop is CASSQDEGFGEAFF. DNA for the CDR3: TGCGCCAGCAGCCAAGATGAGGGGTTTGGTGAAGCTTTCTTT.

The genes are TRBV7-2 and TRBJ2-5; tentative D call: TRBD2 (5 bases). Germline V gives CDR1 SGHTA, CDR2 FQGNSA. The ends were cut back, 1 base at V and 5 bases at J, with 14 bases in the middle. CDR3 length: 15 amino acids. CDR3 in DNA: TGTGCCAGCAGCTTAGAACGGGGAATTCTCGAGACCCAGTACTTC. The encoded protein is CASSLERGILETQYF.

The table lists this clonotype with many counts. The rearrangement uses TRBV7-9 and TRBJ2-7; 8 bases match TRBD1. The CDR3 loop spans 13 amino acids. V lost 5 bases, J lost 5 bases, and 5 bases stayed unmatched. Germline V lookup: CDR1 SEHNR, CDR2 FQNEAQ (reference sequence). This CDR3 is CASSPGGRNEQYF. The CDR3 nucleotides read TGTGCCAGCAGCCCAGGGGGCCGGAACGAGCAGTACTTC.

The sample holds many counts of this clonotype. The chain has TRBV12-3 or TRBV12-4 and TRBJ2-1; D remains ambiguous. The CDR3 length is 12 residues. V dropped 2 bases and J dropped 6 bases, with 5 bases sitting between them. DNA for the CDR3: TGTGCCAGCAGTTTAAGGCCCAATGAGCAGTTCTTC. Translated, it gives CASSLRPNEQFF.

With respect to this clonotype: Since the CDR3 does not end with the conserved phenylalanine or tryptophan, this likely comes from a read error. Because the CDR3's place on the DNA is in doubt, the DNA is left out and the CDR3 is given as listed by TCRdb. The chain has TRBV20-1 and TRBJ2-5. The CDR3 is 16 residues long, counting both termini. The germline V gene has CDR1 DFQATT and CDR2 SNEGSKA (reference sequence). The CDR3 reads CSARDREQTHGYTFGS.

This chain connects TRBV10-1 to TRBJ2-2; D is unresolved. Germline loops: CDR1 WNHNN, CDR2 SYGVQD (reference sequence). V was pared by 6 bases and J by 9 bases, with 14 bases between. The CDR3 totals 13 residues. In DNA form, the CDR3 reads TGCGCCAGCAGCCCTGACCCTCTCCGGGAGCTGTTTTTT. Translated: CASSPDPLRELFF.

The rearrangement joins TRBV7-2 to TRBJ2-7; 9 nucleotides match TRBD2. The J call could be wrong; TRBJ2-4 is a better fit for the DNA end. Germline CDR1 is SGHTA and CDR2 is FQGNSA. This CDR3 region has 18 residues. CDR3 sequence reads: CASSLRVIGGGDGNIQYF. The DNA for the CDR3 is TGTGCCAGCAGCTTGCGCGTGATTGGCGGGGGGGACGGGAACATTCAGTACTTC.